The 2 T cell receptor beta chains presented below share a single source sample, sequenced in a study of blood T cell repertoires in COVID-19. Assay used: immunoSEQ multiplex PCR; TCRdb lists only in-frame clones, some missing. The table shows 55,000 to 80,000 clones, with 82% occurring only once. What was sequenced was peripheral blood. These receptors all stem from a man at least 80 years old with active COVID-19.

V usage is TRBV27 and J usage is TRBJ2-1; D might be TRBD1 (6 bases). V lost 6 bases and J lost 9, with 24 bases in between. CDR3 length: 16 residues. The germline gives CDR1 MNHEY, CDR2 SMNVEV (reference sequence). The CDR3 sequence: CASRIELRGPGGEQFF. For the CDR3, the DNA is TGTGCCAGCAGAATAGAGCTCAGGGGCCCTGGGGGTGAGCAGTTCTTC.

This clone has just a few counts. V is TRBV7-3 and J is TRBJ1-6; no definite D call. The germline gives CDR1 SGHTA, CDR2 FQGTGA. V dropped 3 bases and J dropped 5 bases, with 8 bases sitting between them. This CDR3 has 14 residues. DNA for the CDR3: TGTGCCAGCAGCTTCGGAGTGGATAATTCACCCCTCCACTTT. Protein product: CASSFGVDNSPLHF.